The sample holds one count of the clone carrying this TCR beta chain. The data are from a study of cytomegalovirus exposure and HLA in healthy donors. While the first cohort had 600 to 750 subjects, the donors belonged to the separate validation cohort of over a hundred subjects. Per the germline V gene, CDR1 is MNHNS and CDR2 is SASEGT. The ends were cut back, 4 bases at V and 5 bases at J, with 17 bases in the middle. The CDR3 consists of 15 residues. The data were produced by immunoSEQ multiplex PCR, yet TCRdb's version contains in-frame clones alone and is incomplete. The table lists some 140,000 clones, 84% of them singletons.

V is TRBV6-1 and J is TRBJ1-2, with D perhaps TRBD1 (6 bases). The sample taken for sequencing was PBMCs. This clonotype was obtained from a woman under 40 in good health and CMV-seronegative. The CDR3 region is CASSAMRQVLYGYTF. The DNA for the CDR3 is TGTGCCAGCAGTGCAATGAGACAGGTCCTGTATGGCTACACCTTC.